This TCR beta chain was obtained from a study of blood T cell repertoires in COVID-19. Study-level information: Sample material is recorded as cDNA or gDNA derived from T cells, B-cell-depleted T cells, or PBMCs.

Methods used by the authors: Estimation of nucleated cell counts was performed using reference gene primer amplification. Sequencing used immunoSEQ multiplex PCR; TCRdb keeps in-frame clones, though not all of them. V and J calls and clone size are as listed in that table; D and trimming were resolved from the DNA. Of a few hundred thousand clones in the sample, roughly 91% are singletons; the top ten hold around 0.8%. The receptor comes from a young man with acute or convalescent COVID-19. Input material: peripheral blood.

For the CDR3, the DNA is TGCGCCAGCAGCTTGGCTAGCGGCTTTGATGAGCAGTTCTTC. It translates to CASSLASGFDEQFF. The V gene is TRBV5-1, the J gene TRBJ2-1; 7 positions match TRBD2. V trimming: 0 bases; J trimming: 8 bases; junction bases outside the gene matches: 5. Germline CDR1 reads SGHRS; CDR2 reads YFSETQ. This CDR3 comprises 14 residues.